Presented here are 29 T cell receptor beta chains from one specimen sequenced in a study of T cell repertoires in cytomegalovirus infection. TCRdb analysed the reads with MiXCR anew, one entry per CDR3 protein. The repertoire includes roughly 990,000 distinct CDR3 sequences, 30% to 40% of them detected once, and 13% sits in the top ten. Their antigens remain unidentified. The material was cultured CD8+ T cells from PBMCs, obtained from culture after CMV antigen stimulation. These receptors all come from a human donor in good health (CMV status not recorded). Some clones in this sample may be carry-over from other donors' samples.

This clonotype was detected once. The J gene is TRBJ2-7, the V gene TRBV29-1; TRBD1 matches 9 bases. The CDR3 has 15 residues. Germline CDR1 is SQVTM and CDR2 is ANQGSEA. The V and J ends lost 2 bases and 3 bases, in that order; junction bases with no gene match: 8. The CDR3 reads CSVELLDRGLYEQYF. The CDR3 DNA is TGCAGCGTTGAACTCTTGGACAGGGGACTCTACGAGCAGTACTTC.

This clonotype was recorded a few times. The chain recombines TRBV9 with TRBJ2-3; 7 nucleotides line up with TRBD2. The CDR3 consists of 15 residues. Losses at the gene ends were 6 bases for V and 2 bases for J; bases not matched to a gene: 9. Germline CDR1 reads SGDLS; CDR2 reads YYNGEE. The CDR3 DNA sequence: TGTGCCAGCACCTATGCGGGGGAGGTCACAGATACGCAGTATTTT. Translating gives CASTYAGEVTDTQYF.

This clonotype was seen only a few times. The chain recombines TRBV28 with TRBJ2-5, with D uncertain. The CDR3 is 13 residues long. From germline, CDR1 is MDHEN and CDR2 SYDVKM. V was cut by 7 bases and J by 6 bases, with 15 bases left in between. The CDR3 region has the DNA TGTGCCAGCACCTCGAAGAACTCGAAGACCCAGTACTTC. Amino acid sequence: CASTSKNSKTQYF. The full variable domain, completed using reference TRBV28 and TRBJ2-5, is DVKVTQSSRYLVKRTGEKVFLECVQDMDHENMFWYRQDPGLGLRLIYFSYDVKMKEKGDIPEGYSVSREKKERFSLILESASTNQTSMYLCASTSKNSKTQYFGPGTRLLVL.

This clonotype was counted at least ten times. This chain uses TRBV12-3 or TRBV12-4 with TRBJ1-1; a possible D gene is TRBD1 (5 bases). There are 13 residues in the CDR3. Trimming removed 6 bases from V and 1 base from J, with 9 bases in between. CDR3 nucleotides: TGTGCCAGCAGCGGGGGATCGAACACTGAAGCTTTCTTT. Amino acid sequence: CASSGGSNTEAFF.

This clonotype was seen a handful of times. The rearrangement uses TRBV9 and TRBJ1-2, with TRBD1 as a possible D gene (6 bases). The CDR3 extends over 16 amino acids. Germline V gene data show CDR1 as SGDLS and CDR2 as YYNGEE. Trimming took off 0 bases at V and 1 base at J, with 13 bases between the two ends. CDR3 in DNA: TGTGCCAGCAGCGTAGTGGCAGGGGATAATAACTATGGCTACACCTTC. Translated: CASSVVAGDNNYGYTF.

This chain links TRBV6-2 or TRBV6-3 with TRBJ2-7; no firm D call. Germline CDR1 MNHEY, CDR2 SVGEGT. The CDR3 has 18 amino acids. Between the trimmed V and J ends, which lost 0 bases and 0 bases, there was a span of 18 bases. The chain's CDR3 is CASSYSKVPGKSSYEQYV. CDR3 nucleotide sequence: TGTGCCAGCAGTTACTCGAAAGTGCCAGGCAAAAGCTCCTACGAGCAGTACGTC.

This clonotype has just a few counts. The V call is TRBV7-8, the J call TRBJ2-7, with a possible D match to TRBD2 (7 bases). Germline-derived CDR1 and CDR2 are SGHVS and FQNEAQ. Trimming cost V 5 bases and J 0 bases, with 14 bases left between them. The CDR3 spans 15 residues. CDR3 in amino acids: CASSLEGGVSYEQYF. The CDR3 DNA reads TGTGCCAGCAGCCTTGAGGGGGGGGTCTCCTACGAGCAGTACTTC.

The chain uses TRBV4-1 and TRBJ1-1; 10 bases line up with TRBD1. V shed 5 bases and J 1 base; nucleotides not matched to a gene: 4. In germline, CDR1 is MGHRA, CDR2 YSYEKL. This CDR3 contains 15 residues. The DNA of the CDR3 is TGCGCCAGCAGCGGGGACAGGGGCCCGAACACTGAAGCTTTCTTT. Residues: CASSGDRGPNTEAFF.

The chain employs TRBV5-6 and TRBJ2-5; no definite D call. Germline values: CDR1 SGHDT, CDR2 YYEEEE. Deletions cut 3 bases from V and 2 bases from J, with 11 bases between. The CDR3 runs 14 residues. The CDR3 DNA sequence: TGTGCCAGCAGCTCCCCGCGTGGGCAAGAGACCCAGTACTTC. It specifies CASSSPRGQETQYF.

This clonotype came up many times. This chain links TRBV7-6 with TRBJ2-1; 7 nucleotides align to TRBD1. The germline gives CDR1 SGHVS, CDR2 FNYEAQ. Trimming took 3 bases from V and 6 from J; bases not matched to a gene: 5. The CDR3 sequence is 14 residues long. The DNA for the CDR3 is TGTGCCAGCAGCTTTTCAGGGGGTATCAATGAGCAGTTCTTC. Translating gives CASSFSGGINEQFF.

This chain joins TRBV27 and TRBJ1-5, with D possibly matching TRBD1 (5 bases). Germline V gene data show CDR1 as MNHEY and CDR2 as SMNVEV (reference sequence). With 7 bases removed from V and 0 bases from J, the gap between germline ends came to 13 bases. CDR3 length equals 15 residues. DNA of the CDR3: TGTGCCAGCAAAACAGGAGCGTATAGCAATCAGCCCCAGCATTTT. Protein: CASKTGAYSNQPQHF.

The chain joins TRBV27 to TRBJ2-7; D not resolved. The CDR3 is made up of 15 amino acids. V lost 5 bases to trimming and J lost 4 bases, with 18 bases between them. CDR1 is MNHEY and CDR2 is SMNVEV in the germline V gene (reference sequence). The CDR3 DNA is TGTGCCAGCAGTATACAGAGTTTCCAACCTTACGAGCAGTACTTC. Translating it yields CASSIQSFQPYEQYF.

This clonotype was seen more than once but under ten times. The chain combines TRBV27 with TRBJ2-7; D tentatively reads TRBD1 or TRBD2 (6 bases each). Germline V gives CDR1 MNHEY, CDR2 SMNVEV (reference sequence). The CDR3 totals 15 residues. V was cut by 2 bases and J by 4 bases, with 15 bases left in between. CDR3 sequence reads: CASSLRGGSLYEQYV. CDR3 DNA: TGTGCCAGCAGTTTAAGAGGGGGGTCCCTTTACGAGCAGTACGTC.

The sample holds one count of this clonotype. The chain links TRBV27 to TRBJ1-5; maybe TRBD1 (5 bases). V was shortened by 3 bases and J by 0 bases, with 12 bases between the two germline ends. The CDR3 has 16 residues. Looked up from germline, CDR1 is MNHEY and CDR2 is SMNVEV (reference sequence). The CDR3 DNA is TGTGCCAGCAGTTTGGGGCCGTATTATAGCAATCAGCCCCAGCATTTT. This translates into CASSLGPYYSNQPQHF.

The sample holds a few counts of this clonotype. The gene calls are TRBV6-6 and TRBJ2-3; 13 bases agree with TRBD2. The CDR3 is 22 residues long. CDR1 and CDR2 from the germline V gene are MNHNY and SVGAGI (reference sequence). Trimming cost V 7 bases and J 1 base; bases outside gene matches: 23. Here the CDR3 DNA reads TGTGCCAGCAACGTCCCAACCCTCAGGGGGACTAGCGGGGTGTGGGGCACAGATACGCAGTATTTT. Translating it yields CASNVPTLRGTSGVWGTDTQYF.

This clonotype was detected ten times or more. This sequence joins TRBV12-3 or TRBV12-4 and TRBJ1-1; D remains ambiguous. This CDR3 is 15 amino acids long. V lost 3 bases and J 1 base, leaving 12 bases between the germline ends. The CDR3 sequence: CASSLSQWGNTEAFF. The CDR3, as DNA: TGTGCCAGCAGTTTGTCACAATGGGGGAACACTGAAGCTTTCTTT.

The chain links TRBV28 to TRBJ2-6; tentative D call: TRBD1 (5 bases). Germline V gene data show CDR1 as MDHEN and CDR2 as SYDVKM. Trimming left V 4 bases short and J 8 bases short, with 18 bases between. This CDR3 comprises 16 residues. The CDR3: CASSSLRVGVTNVLTF. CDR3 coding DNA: TGTGCCAGCAGTTCCCTCAGGGTAGGGGTGACCAACGTCCTGACTTTC. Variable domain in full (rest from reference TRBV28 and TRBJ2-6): DVKVTQSSRYLVKRTGEKVFLECVQDMDHENMFWYRQDPGLGLRLIYFSYDVKMKEKGDIPEGYSVSREKKERFSLILESASTNQTSMYLCASSSLRVGVTNVLTFGAGSRLTVL.

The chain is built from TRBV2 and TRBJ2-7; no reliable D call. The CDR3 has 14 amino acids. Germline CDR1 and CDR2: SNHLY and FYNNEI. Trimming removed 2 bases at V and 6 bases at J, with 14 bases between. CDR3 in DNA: TGTGCCAGCAGTGAATCTCCGATCTCATTCGAGCAGTACGTC. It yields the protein CASSESPISFEQYV.

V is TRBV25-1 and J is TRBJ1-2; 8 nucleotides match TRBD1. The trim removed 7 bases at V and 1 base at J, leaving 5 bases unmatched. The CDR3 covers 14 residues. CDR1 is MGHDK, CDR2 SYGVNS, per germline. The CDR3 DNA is TGTGCCAGCAATCCTGACAGGGGTAACTATGGCTACACCTTC. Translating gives CASNPDRGNYGYTF.

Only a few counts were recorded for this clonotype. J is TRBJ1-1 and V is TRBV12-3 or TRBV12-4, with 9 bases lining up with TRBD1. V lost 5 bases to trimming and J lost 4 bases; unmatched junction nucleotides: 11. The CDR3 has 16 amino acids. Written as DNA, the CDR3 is TGTGCCAGCAGTCGACCGGGACAGGGTGCGGGCACTGAAGCTTTCTTT. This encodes CASSRPGQGAGTEAFF.

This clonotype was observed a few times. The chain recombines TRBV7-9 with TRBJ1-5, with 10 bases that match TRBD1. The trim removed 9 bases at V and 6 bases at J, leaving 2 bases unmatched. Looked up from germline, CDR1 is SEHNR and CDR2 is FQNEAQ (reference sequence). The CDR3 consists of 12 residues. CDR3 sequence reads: CASGTGAQPQHF. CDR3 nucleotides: TGTGCCAGTGGGACAGGGGCTCAGCCCCAGCATTTT.

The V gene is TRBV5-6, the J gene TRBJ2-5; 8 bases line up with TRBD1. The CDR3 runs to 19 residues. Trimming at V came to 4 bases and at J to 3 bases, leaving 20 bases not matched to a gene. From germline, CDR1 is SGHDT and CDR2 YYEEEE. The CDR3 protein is CASSGDGDRRYLLKETQYF. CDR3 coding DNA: TGTGCCAGCAGCGGGGATGGGGACAGGAGGTACCTCTTAAAAGAGACCCAGTACTTC.

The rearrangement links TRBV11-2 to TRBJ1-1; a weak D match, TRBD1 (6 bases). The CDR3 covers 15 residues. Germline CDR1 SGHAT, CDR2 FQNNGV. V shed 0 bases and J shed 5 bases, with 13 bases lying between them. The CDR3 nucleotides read TGTGCCAGCAGCTTAGATCGAACAGGGCTGACTGAAGCTTTCTTT. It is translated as CASSLDRTGLTEAFF.

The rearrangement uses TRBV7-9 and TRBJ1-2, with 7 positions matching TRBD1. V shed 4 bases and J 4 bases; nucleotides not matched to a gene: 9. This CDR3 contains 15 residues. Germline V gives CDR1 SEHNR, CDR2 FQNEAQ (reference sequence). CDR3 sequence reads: CASSSTEGQIYGYTF. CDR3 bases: TGTGCCAGCAGCTCCACCGAGGGACAGATCTATGGCTACACCTTC.

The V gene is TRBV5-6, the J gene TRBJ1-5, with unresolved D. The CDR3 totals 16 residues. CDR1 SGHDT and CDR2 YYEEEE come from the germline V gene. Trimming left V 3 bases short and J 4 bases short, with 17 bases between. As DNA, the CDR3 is TGTGCCAGCAGCTACATGCTTTCAGGTGAAAATCAGCCCCAGCATTTT. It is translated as CASSYMLSGENQPQHF.

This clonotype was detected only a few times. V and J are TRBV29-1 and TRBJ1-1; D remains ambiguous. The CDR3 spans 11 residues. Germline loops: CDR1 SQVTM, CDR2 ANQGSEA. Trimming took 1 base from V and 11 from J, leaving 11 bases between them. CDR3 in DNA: TGCAGCGTTGAAGGGCCAGTAGAGGCTTTCTTT. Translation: CSVEGPVEAFF.

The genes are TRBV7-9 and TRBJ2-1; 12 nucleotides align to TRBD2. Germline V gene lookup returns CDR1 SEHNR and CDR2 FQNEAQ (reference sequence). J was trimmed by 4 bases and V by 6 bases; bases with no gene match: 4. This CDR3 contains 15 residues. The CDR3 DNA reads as TGTGCCAGCAGATTCGGGACTAGCGGGTACAATGAGCAGTTCTTC. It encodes CASRFGTSGYNEQFF.

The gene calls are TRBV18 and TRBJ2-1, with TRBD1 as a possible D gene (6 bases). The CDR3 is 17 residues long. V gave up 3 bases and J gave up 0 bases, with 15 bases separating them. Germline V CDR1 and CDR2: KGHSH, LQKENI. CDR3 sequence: CASSPARGTSSYNEQFF. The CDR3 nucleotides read TGTGCCAGCTCACCTGCCAGGGGTACGAGCTCCTACAATGAGCAGTTCTTC. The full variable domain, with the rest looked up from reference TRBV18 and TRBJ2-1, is NAGVMQNPRHLVRRRGQEARLRCSPMKGHSHVYWYRQLPEEGLKFMVYLQKENIIDESGMPKERFSAEFPKEGPSILRIQQVVRGDSAAYFCASSPARGTSSYNEQFFGPGTRLTVL.

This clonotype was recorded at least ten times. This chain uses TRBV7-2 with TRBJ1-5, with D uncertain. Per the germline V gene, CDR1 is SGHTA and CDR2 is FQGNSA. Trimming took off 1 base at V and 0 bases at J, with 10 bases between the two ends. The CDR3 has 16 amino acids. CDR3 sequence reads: CASSLGVPYSNQPQHF. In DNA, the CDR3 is TGTGCCAGCAGCTTAGGGGTACCCTATAGCAATCAGCCCCAGCATTTT.